The 2 T cell receptor beta chains below were found in one sample sequenced in a study of shared clonotypes between healthy human individuals. Assay used: immunoSEQ multiplex PCR; TCRdb lists only in-frame clones, some missing. Among approximately 110,000 clones listed, roughly 66% were seen once. Sequenced: memory CD8+ T cells sorted from blood. This sample's subset: CD45RO+ cells pooled with CCR7-negative TemRA cells. These receptor sequences come from a woman in her 30s in good health.

This clone turned up a few times. The gene calls are TRBV6-1 and TRBJ1-5; 7 bases are shared with TRBD1. CDR3 length: 15 amino acids. The V segment lost 6 bases and the J segment 6 bases; nucleotides outside the gene matches: 11. Germline V gene sequence: CDR1 MNHNS, CDR2 SASEGT. The CDR3 sequence is CASSITGTESQPQHF. The DNA for the CDR3 is TGTGCCAGCAGCATCACAGGGACAGAAAGTCAGCCCCAGCATTTT.

The rearrangement uses TRBV7-9 and TRBJ1-1, with D possibly being TRBD1 (5 bases). Trimming took 2 bases from V and 8 from J, leaving 18 bases between them. This CDR3 spans 15 amino acids. Germline CDR1 SEHNR, CDR2 FQNEAQ (reference sequence). This CDR3 reads CASSLTSGGLKEAFF. The CDR3 DNA sequence: TGTGCCAGCAGCTTAACCTCCGGGGGTTTAAAGGAAGCTTTCTTT.